Sequencing of this TCR beta chain was carried out in a study of cytomegalovirus exposure and HLA in healthy donors. CDR1 is SGHAT and CDR2 is FQNNGV in the germline V gene. The CDR3 sequence is 15 residues long. V was clipped by 2 bases and J by 7 bases, with 12 bases between them. A multiplex PCR was run with 60 Vbeta primers and 13 Jbeta primers. Data came from immunoSEQ multiplex PCR; TCRdb stores just in-frame clones and leaves some out. In the table there are 150,000 to 200,000 clones, about 81% of which are singletons. Source material: PBMCs. The origin of this receptor is a woman aged 18 to 35 in good health and CMV-seronegative. This rearrangement joins TRBV11-2 to TRBJ1-6, with D tentatively TRBD1 (6 bases). CDR3: CASSLQTGTNSPLHF. The CDR3 DNA reads as TGTGCCAGCAGCTTACAGACAGGCACCAATTCACCCCTCCACTTT.